This T cell receptor (beta chain) comes out of a study of blood T cell repertoires in COVID-19. Across the whole study: Samples of COVID-19 (acute and convalescent) were obtained from the United States, Italy and Spain.

This CDR3 comprises 14 residues. The V gene lost 1 base and the J gene lost 6 bases, with 14 bases spanning the gap. From germline, CDR1 is GTSNPN and CDR2 SVGIG (reference sequence). The repertoire was sequenced with immunoSEQ multiplex PCR; TCRdb's copy has only in-frame clones and lacks some. The table records roughly 220,000 clones, roughly nine tenths of them present only once. The chain couples TRBV30 to TRBJ2-3; a weak D match, TRBD2 (6 bases). The TCR was taken from a woman aged 18 to 35 in a cohort exposed to, infected with or recovered from COVID-19 (not recorded which). Input material: PBMCs or T cells enriched from blood (not recorded which). CDR3 nucleotides: TGTGCCTGGAGTGCGTCGGGGGTGGGGGATACGCAGTATTTT. It translates to CAWSASGVGDTQYF.